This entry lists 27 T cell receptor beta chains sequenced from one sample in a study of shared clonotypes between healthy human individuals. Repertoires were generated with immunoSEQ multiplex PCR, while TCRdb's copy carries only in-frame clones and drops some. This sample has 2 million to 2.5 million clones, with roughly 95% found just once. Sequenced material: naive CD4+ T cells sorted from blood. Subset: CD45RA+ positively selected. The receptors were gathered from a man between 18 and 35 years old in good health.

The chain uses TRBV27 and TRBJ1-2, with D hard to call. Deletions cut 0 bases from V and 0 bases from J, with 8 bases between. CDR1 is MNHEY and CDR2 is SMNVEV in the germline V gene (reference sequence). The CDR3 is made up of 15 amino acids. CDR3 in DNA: TGTGCCAGCAGTTTATCACGGGTTCCTAACTATGGCTACACCTTC. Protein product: CASSLSRVPNYGYTF.

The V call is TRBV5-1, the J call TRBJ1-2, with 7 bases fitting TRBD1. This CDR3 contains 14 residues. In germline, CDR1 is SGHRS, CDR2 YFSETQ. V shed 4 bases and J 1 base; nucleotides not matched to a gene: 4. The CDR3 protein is CASSQTGDNYGYTF. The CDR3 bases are TGCGCCAGCAGCCAAACAGGGGATAACTATGGCTACACCTTC.

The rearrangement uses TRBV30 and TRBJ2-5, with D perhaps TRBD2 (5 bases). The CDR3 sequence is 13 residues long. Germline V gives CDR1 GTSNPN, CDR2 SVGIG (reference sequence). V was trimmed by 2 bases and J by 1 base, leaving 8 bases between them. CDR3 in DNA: TGTGCCTGGAGTACGCTAGCCCAAGAGACCCAGTACTTC. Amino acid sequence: CAWSTLAQETQYF.

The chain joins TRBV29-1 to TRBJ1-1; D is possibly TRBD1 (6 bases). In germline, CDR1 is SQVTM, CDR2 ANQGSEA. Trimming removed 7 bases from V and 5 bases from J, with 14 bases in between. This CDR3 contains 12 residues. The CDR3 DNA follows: TGCAGCGGATACAGGGTCGGAACTGAAGCTTTCTTT. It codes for CSGYRVGTEAFF.

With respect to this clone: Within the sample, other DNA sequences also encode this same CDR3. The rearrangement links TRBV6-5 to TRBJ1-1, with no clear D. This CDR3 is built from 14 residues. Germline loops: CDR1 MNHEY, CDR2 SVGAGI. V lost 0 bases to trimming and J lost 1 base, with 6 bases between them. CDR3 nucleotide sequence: TGTGCCAGCAGTTACTCATTAGCGAACACTGAAGCTTTCTTT. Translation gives CASSYSLANTEAFF.

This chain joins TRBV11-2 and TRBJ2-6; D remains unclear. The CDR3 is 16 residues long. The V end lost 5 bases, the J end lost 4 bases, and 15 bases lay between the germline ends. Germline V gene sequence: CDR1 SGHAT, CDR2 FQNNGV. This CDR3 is CASSPPAVGGANVLTF. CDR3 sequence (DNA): TGTGCCAGCAGCCCTCCCGCCGTGGGAGGGGCCAACGTCCTGACTTTC.

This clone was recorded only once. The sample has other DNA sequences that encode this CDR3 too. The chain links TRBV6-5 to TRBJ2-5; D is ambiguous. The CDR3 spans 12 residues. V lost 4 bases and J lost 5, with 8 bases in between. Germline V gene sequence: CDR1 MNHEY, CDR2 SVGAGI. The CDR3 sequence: CASSSPGETQYF. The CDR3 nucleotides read TGTGCCAGCAGTTCGCCGGGCGAGACCCAGTACTTC.

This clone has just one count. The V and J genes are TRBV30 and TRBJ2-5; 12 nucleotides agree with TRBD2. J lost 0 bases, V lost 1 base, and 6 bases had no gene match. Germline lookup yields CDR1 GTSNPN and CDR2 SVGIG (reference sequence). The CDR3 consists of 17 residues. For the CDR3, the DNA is TGTGCCTGGAGTGGTGGACTAGCGGGGACGTACCAAGAGACCCAGTACTTC. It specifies CAWSGGLAGTYQETQYF. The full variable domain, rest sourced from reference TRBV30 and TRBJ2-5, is SQTIHQWPATLVQPVGSPLSLECTVEGTSNPNLYWYRQAAGRGLQLLFYSVGIGQISSEVPQNLSASRPQDRQFILSSKKLLLSDSGFYLCAWSGGLAGTYQETQYFGPGTRLLVL.

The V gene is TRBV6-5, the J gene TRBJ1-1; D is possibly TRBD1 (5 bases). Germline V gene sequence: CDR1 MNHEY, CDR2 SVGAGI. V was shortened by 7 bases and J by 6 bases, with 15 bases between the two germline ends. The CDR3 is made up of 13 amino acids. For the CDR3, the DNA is TGTGCCAGCATCCCACCAGGGTTGGCTGAAGCTTTCTTT. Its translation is CASIPPGLAEAFF.

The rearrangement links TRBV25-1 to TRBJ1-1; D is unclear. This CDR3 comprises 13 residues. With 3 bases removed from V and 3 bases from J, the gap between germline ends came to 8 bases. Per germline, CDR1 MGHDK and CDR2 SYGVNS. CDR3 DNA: TGTGCCAGCAGTGAGTACGGGTACACTGAAGCTTTCTTT. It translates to CASSEYGYTEAFF.

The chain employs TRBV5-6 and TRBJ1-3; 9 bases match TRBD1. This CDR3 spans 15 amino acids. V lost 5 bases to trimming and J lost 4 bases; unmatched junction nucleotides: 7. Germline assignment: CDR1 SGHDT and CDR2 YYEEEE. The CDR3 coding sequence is TGTGCCAGCAGAAAGGACAGGGGTAAAGGAAACACCATATATTTT. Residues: CASRKDRGKGNTIYF.

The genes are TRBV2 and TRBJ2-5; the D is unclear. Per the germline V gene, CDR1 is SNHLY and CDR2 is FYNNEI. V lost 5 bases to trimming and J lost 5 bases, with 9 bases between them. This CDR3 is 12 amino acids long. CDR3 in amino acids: CASSLSVETQYF. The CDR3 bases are TGTGCCAGCAGTCTTAGTGTTGAGACCCAGTACTTC. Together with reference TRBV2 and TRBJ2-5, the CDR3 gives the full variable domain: EPEVTQTPSHQVTQMGQEVILRCVPISNHLYFYWYRQILGQKVEFLVSFYNNEISEKSEIFDDQFSVERPDGSNFTLKIRSTKLEDSAMYFCASSLSVETQYFGPGTRLLVL.

The CDR3 DNA follows: TGTGCCAGCAGTGCCAACTTCGAACGGAAAAGAAACACCATATATTTT. Translating gives CASSANFERKRNTIYF. The chain carries TRBV6-1 and TRBJ1-3; D call uncertain. The CDR3 runs to 16 residues. V dropped 4 bases and J dropped 5 bases, with 18 bases sitting between them. Per the germline V gene, CDR1 is MNHNS and CDR2 is SASEGT.

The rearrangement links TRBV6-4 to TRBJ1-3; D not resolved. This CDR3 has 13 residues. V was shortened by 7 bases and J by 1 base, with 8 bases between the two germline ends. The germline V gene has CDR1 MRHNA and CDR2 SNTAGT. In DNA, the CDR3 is TGTGCCAGCAAAGGCAGGTCTGGAAACACCATATATTTT. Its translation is CASKGRSGNTIYF.

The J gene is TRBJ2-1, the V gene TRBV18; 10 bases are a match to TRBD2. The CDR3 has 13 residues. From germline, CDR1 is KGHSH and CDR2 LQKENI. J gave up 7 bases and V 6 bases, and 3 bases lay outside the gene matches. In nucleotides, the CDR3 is TGTGCCAGCTCCCCGGGACTAGCGAATGAGCAGTTCTTC. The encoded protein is CASSPGLANEQFF. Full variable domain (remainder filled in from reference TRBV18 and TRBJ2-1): NAGVMQNPRHLVRRRGQEARLRCSPMKGHSHVYWYRQLPEEGLKFMVYLQKENIIDESGMPKERFSAEFPKEGPSILRIQQVVRGDSAAYFCASSPGLANEQFFGPGTRLTVL.

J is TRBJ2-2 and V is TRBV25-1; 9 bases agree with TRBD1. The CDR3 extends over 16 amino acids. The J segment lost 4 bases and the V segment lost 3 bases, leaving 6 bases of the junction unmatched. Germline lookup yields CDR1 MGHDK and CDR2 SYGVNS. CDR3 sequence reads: CASSEVGQGLTGELFF. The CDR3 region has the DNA TGTGCCAGCAGTGAGGTCGGACAGGGGCTCACCGGGGAGCTGTTTTTT. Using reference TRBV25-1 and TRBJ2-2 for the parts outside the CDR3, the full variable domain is EADIYQTPRYLVIGTGKKITLECSQTMGHDKMYWYQQDPGMELHLIHYSYGVNSTEKGDLSSESTVSRIRTEHFPLTLESARPSHTSQYLCASSEVGQGLTGELFFGEGSRLTVL.

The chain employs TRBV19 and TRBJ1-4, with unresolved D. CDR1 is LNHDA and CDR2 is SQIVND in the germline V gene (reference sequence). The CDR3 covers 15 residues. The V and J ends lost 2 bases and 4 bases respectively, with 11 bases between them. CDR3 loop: CASSISPRNNEKLFF. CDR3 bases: TGTGCCAGTAGTATATCCCCTCGCAATAATGAAAAACTGTTTTTT.

This chain's CDR3 is CASSGGPTNEKLFF. The CDR3 DNA reads TGCGCCAGCAGCGGGGGCCCAACTAATGAAAAACTGTTTTTT. The rearrangement joins TRBV5-1 to TRBJ1-4, with D perhaps matching TRBD1 (6 bases). The CDR3 is made up of 14 amino acids. Germline V gene data show CDR1 as SGHRS and CDR2 as YFSETQ. Trimming took 4 bases from V and 0 from J, leaving 7 bases between them.

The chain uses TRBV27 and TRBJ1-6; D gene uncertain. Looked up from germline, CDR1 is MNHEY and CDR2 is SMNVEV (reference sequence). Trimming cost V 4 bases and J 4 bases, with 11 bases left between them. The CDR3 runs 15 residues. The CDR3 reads CASSSLDGYNSPLHF. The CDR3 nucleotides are TGTGCCAGCAGTTCCTTGGACGGTTATAATTCACCCCTCCACTTT.

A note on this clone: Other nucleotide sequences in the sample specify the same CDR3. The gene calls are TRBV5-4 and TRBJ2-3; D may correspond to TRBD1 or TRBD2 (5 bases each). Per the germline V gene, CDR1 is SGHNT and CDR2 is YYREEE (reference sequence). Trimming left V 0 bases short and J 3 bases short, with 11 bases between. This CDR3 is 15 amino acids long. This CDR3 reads CASSLGGVGTDTQYF. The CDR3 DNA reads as TGTGCCAGCAGCTTGGGAGGGGTAGGTACAGATACGCAGTATTTT.

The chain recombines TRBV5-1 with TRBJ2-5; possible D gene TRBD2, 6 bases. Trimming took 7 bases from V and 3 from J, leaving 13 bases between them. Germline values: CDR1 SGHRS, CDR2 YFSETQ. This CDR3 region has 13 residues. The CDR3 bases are TGCGCCAGCGCCTTAGCGGTGAAAGAGACCCAGTACTTC. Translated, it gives CASALAVKETQYF.

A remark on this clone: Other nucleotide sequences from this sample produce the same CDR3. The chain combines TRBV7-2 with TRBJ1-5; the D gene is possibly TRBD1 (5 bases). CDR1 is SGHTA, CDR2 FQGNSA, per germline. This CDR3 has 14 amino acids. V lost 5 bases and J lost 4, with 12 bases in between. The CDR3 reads CASSRQGGNQPQHF. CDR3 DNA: TGTGCCAGCAGCCGGCAGGGAGGAAATCAGCCCCAGCATTTT. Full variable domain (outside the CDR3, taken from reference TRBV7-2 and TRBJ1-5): GAGVSQSPSNKVTEKGKDVELRCDPISGHTALYWYRQSLGQGLEFLIYFQGNSAPDKSGLPSDRFSAERTGGSVSTLTIQRTQQEDSAVYLCASSRQGGNQPQHFGDGTRLSIL.

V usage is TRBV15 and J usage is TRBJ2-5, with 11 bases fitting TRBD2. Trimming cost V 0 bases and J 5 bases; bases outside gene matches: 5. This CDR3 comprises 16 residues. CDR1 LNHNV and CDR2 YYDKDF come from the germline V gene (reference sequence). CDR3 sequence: CATSRDTSGSGETQYF. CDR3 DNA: TGTGCCACCAGCAGAGATACTAGCGGGAGTGGGGAGACCCAGTACTTC.

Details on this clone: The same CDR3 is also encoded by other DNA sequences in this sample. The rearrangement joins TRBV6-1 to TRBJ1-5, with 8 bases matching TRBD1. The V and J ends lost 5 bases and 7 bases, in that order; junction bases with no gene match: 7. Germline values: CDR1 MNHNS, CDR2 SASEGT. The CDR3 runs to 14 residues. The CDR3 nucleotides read TGTGCCAGCAGTACCACAGGGGGTGGGCAGCCCCAGCATTTT. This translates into CASSTTGGGQPQHF.

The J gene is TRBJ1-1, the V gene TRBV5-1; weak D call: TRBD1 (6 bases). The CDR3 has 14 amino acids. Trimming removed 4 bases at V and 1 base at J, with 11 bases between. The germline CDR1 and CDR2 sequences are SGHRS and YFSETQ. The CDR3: CASSEQTGNTEAFF. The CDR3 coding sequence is TGCGCCAGCAGCGAACAGACAGGGAACACTGAAGCTTTCTTT.

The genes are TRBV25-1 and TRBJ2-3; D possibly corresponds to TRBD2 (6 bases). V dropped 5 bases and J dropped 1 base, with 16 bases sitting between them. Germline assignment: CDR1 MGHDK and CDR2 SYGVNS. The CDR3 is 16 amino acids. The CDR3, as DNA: TGTGCCAGCAGTAGCACCGGGACTGGACGCACAGATACGCAGTATTTT. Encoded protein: CASSSTGTGRTDTQYF.

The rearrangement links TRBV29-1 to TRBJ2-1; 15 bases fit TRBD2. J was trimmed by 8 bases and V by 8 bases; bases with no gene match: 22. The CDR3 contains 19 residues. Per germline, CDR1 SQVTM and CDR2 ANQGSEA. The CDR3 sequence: CSNGGSEGLAGGAGDEQFF. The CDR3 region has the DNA TGCAGCAACGGGGGGTCAGAGGGACTAGCGGGAGGAGCGGGCGATGAGCAGTTCTTC.